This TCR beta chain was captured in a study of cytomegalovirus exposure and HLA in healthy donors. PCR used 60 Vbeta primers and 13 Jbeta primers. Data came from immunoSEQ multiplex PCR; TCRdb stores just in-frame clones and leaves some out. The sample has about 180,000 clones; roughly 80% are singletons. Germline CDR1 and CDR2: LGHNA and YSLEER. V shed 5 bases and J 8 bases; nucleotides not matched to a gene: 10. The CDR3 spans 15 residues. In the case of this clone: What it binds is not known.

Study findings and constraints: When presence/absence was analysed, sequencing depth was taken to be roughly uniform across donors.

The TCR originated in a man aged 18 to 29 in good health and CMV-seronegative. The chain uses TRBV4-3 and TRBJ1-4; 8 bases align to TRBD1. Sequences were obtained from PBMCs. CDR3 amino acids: CASSGRQGSNEKLFF. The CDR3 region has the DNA TGCGCCAGCAGCGGAAGACAGGGGAGTAACGAAAAACTGTTTTTT.